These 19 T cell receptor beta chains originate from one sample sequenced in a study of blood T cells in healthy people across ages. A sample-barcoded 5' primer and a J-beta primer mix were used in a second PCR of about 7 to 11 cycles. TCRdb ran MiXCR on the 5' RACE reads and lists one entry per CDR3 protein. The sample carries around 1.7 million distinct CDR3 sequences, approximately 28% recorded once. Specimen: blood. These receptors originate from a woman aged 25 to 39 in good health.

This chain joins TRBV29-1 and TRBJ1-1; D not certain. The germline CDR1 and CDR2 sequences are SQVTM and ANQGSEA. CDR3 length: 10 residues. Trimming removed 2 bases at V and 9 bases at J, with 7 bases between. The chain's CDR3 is CSVERAQAFF. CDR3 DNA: TGCAGCGTTGAAAGGGCACAAGCTTTCTTT. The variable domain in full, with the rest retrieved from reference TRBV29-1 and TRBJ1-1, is SAVISQKPSRDICQRGTSLTIQCQVDSQVTMMFWYRQQPGQSLTLIATANQGSEATYESGFVIDKFPISRPNLTFSTLTVSNMSPEDSSIYLCSVERAQAFFGQGTRLTVV.

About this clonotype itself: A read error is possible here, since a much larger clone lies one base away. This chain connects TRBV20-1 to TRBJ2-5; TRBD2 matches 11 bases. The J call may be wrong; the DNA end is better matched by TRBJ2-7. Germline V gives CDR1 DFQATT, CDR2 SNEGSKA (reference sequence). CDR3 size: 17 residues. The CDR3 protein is CGAPPKLTSGRGSEQYF. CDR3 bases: TGCGGTGCCCCCCCGAAACTTACTAGCGGGAGAGGTAGCGAGCAGTACTTC.

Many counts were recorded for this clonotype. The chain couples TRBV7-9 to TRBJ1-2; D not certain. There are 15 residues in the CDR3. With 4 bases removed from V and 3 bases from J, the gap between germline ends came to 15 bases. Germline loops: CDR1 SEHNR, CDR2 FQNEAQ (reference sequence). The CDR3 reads CASSSRALRDYGYTF. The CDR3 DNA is TGTGCCAGCAGCTCACGGGCCCTTCGGGACTATGGCTACACCTTC.

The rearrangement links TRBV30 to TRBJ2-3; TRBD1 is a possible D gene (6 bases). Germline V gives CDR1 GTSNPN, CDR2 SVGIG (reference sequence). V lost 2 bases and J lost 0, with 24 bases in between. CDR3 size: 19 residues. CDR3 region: CAWSPRDKGFPTSTDTQYF. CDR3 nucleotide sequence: TGTGCCTGGAGTCCTAGGGACAAAGGGTTCCCCACTAGCACAGATACGCAGTATTTT.

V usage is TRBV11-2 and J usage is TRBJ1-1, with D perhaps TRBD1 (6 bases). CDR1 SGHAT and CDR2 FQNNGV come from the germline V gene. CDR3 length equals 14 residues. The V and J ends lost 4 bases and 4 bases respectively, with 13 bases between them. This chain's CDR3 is CASSSQGSSTEAFF. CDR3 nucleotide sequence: TGTGCCAGCAGCTCACAGGGTTCGAGCACTGAAGCTTTCTTT.

CDR3 in DNA: TGTGCCAGCAGTTACTACCCTCGGGACGGCACTGAAGCTTTCTTT. This encodes CASSYYPRDGTEAFF. The genes are TRBV28 and TRBJ1-1; tentative D call: TRBD1 (5 bases). CDR3 size: 15 residues. Trimming shortened V by 4 bases and J by 4 bases, and 16 bases separated the two germline ends. The germline CDR1 and CDR2 sequences are MDHEN and SYDVKM.

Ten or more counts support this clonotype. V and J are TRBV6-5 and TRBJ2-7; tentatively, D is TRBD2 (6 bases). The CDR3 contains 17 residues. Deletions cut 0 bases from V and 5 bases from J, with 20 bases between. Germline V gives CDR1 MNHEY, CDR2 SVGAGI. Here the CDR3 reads CASSYSTRGWQVHEQYF. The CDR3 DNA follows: TGTGCCAGCAGTTACTCGACTCGGGGGTGGCAGGTCCACGAGCAGTACTTC.

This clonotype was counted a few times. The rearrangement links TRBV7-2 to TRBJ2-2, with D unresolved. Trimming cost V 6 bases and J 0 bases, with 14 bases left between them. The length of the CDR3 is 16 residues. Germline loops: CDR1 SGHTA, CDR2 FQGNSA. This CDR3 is CASSQAGVANTGELFF. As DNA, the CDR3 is TGTGCCAGCAGTCAGGCCGGAGTGGCGAACACCGGGGAGCTGTTTTTT.

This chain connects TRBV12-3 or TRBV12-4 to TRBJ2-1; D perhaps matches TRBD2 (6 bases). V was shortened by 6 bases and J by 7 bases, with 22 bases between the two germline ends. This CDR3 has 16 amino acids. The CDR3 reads CASRHTQGLPSNEQFF. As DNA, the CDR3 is TGTGCCAGCAGACACACCCAGGGACTTCCCTCGAATGAGCAGTTCTTC.

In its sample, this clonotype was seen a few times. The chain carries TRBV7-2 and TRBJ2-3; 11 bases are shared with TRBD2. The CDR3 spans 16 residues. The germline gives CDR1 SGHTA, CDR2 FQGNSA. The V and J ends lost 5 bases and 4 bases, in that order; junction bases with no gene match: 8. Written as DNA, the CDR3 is TGTGCCAGCAGCGTTCCCACTAGCGGGAGCGCAGATACGCAGTATTTT. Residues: CASSVPTSGSADTQYF.

The CDR3: CASSITWTGGYNEQFF. In DNA, the CDR3 is TGTGCCAGCAGCATAACCTGGACAGGGGGCTACAATGAGCAGTTCTTC. This sequence joins TRBV6-5 and TRBJ2-1, with TRBD1 matching 10 bases. This CDR3 spans 16 amino acids. Germline values: CDR1 MNHEY, CDR2 SVGAGI. Trimming at V came to 6 bases and at J to 3 bases, leaving 8 bases not matched to a gene.

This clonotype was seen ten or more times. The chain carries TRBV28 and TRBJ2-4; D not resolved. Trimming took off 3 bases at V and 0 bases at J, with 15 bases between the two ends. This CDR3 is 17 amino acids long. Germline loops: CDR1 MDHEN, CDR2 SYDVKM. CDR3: CASSFWSAALAKNIQYF. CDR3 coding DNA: TGTGCCAGCAGTTTCTGGTCGGCAGCCTTAGCCAAAAACATTCAGTACTTC.

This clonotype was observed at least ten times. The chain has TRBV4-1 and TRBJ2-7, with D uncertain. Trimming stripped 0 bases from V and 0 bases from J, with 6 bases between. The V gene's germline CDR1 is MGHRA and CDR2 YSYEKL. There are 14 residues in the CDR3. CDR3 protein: CASSQEQNSYEQYF. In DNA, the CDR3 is TGCGCCAGCAGCCAAGAACAAAACTCCTACGAGCAGTACTTC.

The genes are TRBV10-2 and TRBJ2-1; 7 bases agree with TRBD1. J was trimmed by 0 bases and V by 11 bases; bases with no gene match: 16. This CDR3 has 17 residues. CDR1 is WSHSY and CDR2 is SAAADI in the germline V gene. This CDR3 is CAGATRTGHSSYNEQFF. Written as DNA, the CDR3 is TGCGCCGGCGCCACCAGGACAGGCCATTCCTCCTACAATGAGCAGTTCTTC.

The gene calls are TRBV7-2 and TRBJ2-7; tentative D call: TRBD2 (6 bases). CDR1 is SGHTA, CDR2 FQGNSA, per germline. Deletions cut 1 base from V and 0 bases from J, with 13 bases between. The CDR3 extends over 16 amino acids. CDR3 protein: CASSLDSSAHSYEQYF. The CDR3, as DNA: TGTGCCAGCAGCTTAGACTCTAGCGCTCACTCCTACGAGCAGTACTTC. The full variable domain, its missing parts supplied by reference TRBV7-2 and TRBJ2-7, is GAGVSQSPSNKVTEKGKDVELRCDPISGHTALYWYRQSLGQGLEFLIYFQGNSAPDKSGLPSDRFSAERTGGSVSTLTIQRTQQEDSAVYLCASSLDSSAHSYEQYFGPGTRLTVT.

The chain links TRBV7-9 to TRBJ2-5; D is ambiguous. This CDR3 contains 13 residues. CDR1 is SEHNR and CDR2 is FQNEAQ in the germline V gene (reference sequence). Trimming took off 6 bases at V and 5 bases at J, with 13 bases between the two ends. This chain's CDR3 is CASRLVVQETQYF. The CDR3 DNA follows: TGTGCCAGCAGGCTCGTGGTACAGGAGACCCAGTACTTC.

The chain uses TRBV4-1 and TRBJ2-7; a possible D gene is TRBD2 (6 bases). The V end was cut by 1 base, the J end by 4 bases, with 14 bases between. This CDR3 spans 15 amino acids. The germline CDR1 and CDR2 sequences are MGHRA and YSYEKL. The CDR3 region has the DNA TGCGCCAGCAGCCAAGCAGCGGGTTATTATTACGAGCAGTACTTC. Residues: CASSQAAGYYYEQYF.

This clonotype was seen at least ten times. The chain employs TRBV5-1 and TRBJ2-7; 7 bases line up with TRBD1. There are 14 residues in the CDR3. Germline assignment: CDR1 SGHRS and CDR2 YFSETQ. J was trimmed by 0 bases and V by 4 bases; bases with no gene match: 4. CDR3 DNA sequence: TGCGCCAGCAGCCCGGGACAGAACTCCTACGAGCAGTACTTC. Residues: CASSPGQNSYEQYF.

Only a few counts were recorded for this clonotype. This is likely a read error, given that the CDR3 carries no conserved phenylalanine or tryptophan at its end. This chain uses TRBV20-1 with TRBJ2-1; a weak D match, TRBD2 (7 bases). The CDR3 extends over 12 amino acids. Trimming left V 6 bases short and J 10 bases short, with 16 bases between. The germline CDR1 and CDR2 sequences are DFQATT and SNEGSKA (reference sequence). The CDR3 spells CSAWRGGREQFL. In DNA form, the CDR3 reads TGCAGTGCCTGGAGGGGGGGCCGCGAGCAGTTCTTA.